The 26 T cell receptor beta chains below were found in one sample sequenced in a study of T-cell memory formation after mild COVID-19. A single record per CDR3 protein comes from TCRdb applying MiXCR to the 5' RACE reads. The profile covers about 270,000 distinct CDR3 sequences, with approximately 15% appearing a single time and roughly a fifth taken by the ten largest. Sample: PBMCs or a T cell subset sorted from them (not recorded which). These receptors all come from a man younger than 35 who had mild COVID-19 (a few samples of this study predate the infection). Cell type and time point are not known.

This clonotype has just a few counts. This sequence joins TRBV7-9 and TRBJ2-1; no clear D. Germline assignment: CDR1 SEHNR and CDR2 FQNEAQ (reference sequence). Trimming took off 8 bases at V and 2 bases at J, with 10 bases between the two ends. The CDR3 covers 13 residues. Here the CDR3 reads CASYPGTYNEQFF. The CDR3 DNA reads as TGTGCCAGCTACCCCGGTACCTACAATGAGCAGTTCTTC.

This clonotype has ten or more counts. V usage is TRBV6-5 and J usage is TRBJ2-3; the D is unclear. The ends were cut back, 1 base at V and 0 bases at J, with 8 bases in the middle. CDR3 length: 15 residues. CDR1 is MNHEY, CDR2 SVGAGI, per germline. DNA of the CDR3: TGTGCCAGCAGTTACTACGGCTATAGCACAGATACGCAGTATTTT. Protein: CASSYYGYSTDTQYF.

This clonotype was observed a handful of times. The rearrangement links TRBV6-2 or TRBV6-3 to TRBJ2-7; TRBD1 might be the D (6 bases). Per germline, CDR1 MNHEY and CDR2 SVGEGT. Deletions cut 0 bases from V and 1 base from J, with 19 bases between. This CDR3 is built from 18 residues. For the CDR3, the DNA is TGTGCCAGCAGTTACTCGATATCCGGGGACGGGACATCCTACGAGCAGTACTTC. This encodes CASSYSISGDGTSYEQYF.

The chain joins TRBV29-1 to TRBJ2-3; the D is unclear. Per the germline V gene, CDR1 is SQVTM and CDR2 is ANQGSEA. The CDR3 totals 10 residues. V was cut by 6 bases and J by 14 bases, with 15 bases left in between. The CDR3 sequence is CSVSDGSPYF. The CDR3 DNA is TGCAGCGTGAGTGACGGATCGCCGTATTTT.

This clonotype came up a few times. The rearrangement uses TRBV11-2 and TRBJ2-2; 7 positions match TRBD2. CDR3 length: 16 residues. CDR1 is SGHAT, CDR2 FQNNGV, per germline. V lost 5 bases, J lost 1 base, and 7 bases stayed unmatched. The CDR3 coding sequence is TGTGCCAGCAGCCCCCGGTCTAGCGGGAACACCGGGGAGCTGTTTTTT. This codes for CASSPRSSGNTGELFF.

This chain uses TRBV4-2 with TRBJ2-3; D unresolved. Germline-derived CDR1 and CDR2 are LGHNA and YNFKEQ. There are 15 residues in the CDR3. Trimming stripped 5 bases from V and 0 bases from J, with 12 bases between. This CDR3 reads CASSYTQPSTDTQYF. The DNA for the CDR3 is TGTGCCAGCAGCTACACTCAACCTAGCACAGATACGCAGTATTTT.

The chain uses TRBV18 and TRBJ1-2; possible D gene TRBD1, 6 bases. CDR1 and CDR2 from the germline V gene are KGHSH and LQKENI. CDR3 length: 16 amino acids. Trimming stripped 0 bases from V and 1 base from J, with 12 bases between. The DNA of the CDR3 is TGTGCCAGCTCACCACCAACAGGGAGGGTTAACTATGGCTACACCTTC. It translates to CASSPPTGRVNYGYTF.

CDR3 coding DNA: TGTGCCAGCAGCTTTCCTGGTCAACGGCCTTTGAACACCGGGGAGCTGTTTTTT. Encoded protein: CASSFPGQRPLNTGELFF. The chain is built from TRBV7-9 and TRBJ2-2; D gene ambiguous. From germline, CDR1 is SEHNR and CDR2 FQNEAQ (reference sequence). The CDR3 has 18 residues. With 3 bases removed from V and 1 base from J, the gap between germline ends came to 18 bases.

J is TRBJ2-3 and V is TRBV7-9; TRBD2 aligns across 7 bases. The CDR3 runs to 16 residues. Germline CDR1 is SEHNR and CDR2 is FQNEAQ (reference sequence). Trimming removed 5 bases from V and 0 bases from J; junction bases left unmatched: 8. The CDR3 DNA follows: TGTGCCAGCAGCCCAGAGGGACTACCAAGCACAGATACGCAGTATTTT. It translates to CASSPEGLPSTDTQYF.

The gene calls are TRBV6-2 or TRBV6-3 and TRBJ2-7; D is perhaps TRBD1 (7 bases). V lost 5 bases to trimming and J lost 9 bases, with 14 bases between them. In germline, CDR1 is MNHEY, CDR2 SVGEGT. The CDR3 totals 12 residues. CDR3 coding DNA: TGTGCCAGCAGTAACCGACAGGGAGGGCAGTACTTC. Protein: CASSNRQGGQYF.

There are a few counts of this clonotype. The gene calls are TRBV7-9 and TRBJ2-5, with a weak D call TRBD2 (8 bases). V gave up 4 bases and J gave up 5 bases, with 20 bases separating them. CDR3 length equals 16 residues. CDR1 and CDR2 (germline): SEHNR, FQNEAQ (reference sequence). Written as DNA, the CDR3 is TGTGCCAGCAGCTCCTCGGGAGGGGGCGCATGGGAGACCCAGTACTTC. Its translation is CASSSSGGGAWETQYF.

The V gene is TRBV20-1, the J gene TRBJ1-5; TRBD1 matches at 12 bases. V was clipped by 1 base and J by 0 bases; unmatched bases: 4. The germline V gene encodes CDR1 DFQATT and CDR2 SNEGSKA (reference sequence). This CDR3 spans 17 amino acids. The CDR3 protein is CSARVGQGAGSNQPQHF. The CDR3, as DNA: TGCAGTGCTAGAGTGGGACAGGGGGCAGGTAGCAATCAGCCCCAGCATTTT.

CDR3: CASTQGNNEQFF. CDR3 nucleotide sequence: TGTGCCAGCACCCAGGGCAACAATGAGCAGTTCTTC. The chain joins TRBV12-3 or TRBV12-4 to TRBJ2-1, with D perhaps matching TRBD1 (5 bases). V was trimmed by 7 bases and J by 5 bases, leaving 9 bases between them. The CDR3 has 12 residues.

This clonotype came up a few times. The J gene is TRBJ2-7, the V gene TRBV7-2; no clear D gene. CDR1 SGHTA and CDR2 FQGNSA come from the germline V gene. The germline V and J ends were trimmed by 3 bases and 1 base, with 10 bases remaining between them. The length of the CDR3 is 14 residues. CDR3 sequence: CASSLPTDSYEQYF. CDR3 in DNA: TGTGCCAGCAGCTTGCCTACAGATTCCTACGAGCAGTACTTC.

In its sample, this clonotype was seen a few times. The CDR3 DNA follows: TGTGCCAGCAGGGACGGGACTAGCGGGTACACCGGGGAGCTGTTTTTT. It specifies CASRDGTSGYTGELFF. This chain uses TRBV2 with TRBJ2-2; 12 positions match TRBD2. This CDR3 has 16 residues. Per the germline V gene, CDR1 is SNHLY and CDR2 is FYNNEI. Trimming cost V 6 bases and J 3 bases; bases outside gene matches: 5.

The chain combines TRBV6-1 with TRBJ2-1, with D possibly TRBD2 on 5 matching bases. Germline-derived CDR1 and CDR2 are MNHNS and SASEGT. The CDR3 sequence is 15 residues long. The germline V and J ends were trimmed by 7 bases and 6 bases, with 19 bases remaining between them. The CDR3 region has the DNA TGTGCCAGCATGAGTAAGGAGGCGGGCGGCAATGAGCAGTTCTTC. Its protein is CASMSKEAGGNEQFF.

This clonotype was found a few times. The chain couples TRBV4-2 to TRBJ2-6; D may be TRBD1 (5 bases). CDR3 length: 19 amino acids. Germline loops: CDR1 LGHNA, CDR2 YNFKEQ. The germline V and J ends were trimmed by 0 bases and 0 bases, with 15 bases remaining between them. CDR3 region: CASSQEAGSRASGANVLTF. The CDR3 nucleotides are TGTGCCAGCAGCCAAGAGGCAGGGTCCCGGGCCTCTGGGGCCAACGTCCTGACTTTC.

V and J are TRBV29-1 and TRBJ2-3; 11 bases fit TRBD2. Germline V gives CDR1 SQVTM, CDR2 ANQGSEA. The CDR3 is 15 amino acids. The ends lost 4 bases at V and 4 bases at J; junction bases unmatched: 7. In DNA, the CDR3 is TGCAGCGTTGCAGCCACTAGCGGGGGTGCAGATACGCAGTATTTT. Encoded protein: CSVAATSGGADTQYF.

V is TRBV5-1 and J is TRBJ1-4; a weak D match, TRBD1 (5 bases). Trimming shortened V by 2 bases and J by 2 bases, and 7 bases separated the two germline ends. The CDR3 contains 14 residues. The germline V gene has CDR1 SGHRS and CDR2 YFSETQ. The CDR3 DNA is TGCGCCAGCAGCTTAGACAGTACTAATGAAAAACTGTTTTTT. Its translation: CASSLDSTNEKLFF. Filled out from reference TRBV5-1 and TRBJ1-4, the complete variable domain reads KAGVTQTPRYLIKTRGQQVTLSCSPISGHRSVSWYQQTPGQGLQFLFEYFSETQRNKGNFPGRFSGRQFSNSRSEMNVSTLELGDSALYLCASSLDSTNEKLFFGSGTQLSVL.

This clonotype was observed a handful of times. The gene calls are TRBV6-6 and TRBJ2-4; 9 bases map to TRBD1. V shed 7 bases and J 8 bases; nucleotides not matched to a gene: 12. CDR1 and CDR2 (germline): MNHNY, SVGAGI (reference sequence). The CDR3 covers 15 residues. This CDR3 reads CASTDPGTGRDIQYF. The CDR3 nucleotides are TGTGCCAGCACCGACCCCGGGACAGGGAGGGACATTCAGTACTTC.

This clonotype came up a few times. The V call is TRBV12-3 or TRBV12-4, the J call TRBJ2-3; tentatively, D is TRBD1 or TRBD2 (6 bases each). This CDR3 has 16 residues. Trimming cost V 2 bases and J 0 bases, with 12 bases left between them. CDR3 residues: CASSLTGGPSTDTQYF. The CDR3 DNA follows: TGTGCCAGCAGTTTAACCGGGGGCCCTAGCACAGATACGCAGTATTTT.

The genes are TRBV7-2 and TRBJ1-5; D is unclear. The CDR3 spans 13 residues. V shed 2 bases and J shed 4 bases, with 6 bases lying between them. Germline-derived CDR1 and CDR2 are SGHTA and FQGNSA. CDR3 bases: TGTGCCAGCAGCTTATACGGAAATCAGCCCCAGCATTTT. Protein sequence: CASSLYGNQPQHF.

This clonotype turned up a few times. V usage is TRBV7-8 and J usage is TRBJ1-2; 11 bases map to TRBD1. The CDR3 is 16 amino acids. J was trimmed by 4 bases and V by 3 bases; bases with no gene match: 7. Germline CDR1 and CDR2: SGHVS and FQNEAQ. CDR3 sequence (DNA): TGTGCCAGCAGCTTCCTAGGACAGGGGGCAGGCTATGGCTACACCTTC. The encoded protein is CASSFLGQGAGYGYTF.

This clonotype appeared a few times. The rearrangement joins TRBV5-5 to TRBJ2-7; 11 bases line up with TRBD2. Trimming removed 4 bases from V and 0 bases from J; junction bases left unmatched: 3. CDR3 length equals 15 residues. Germline V gene data show CDR1 as SGHKS and CDR2 as YYEKEE (reference sequence). CDR3 coding DNA: TGTGCCAGCAGCGATACTAGCGGGGGCTCCTACGAGCAGTACGTC. Encoded protein: CASSDTSGGSYEQYV.

The V gene is TRBV20-1, the J gene TRBJ1-1; perhaps TRBD1 as D (6 bases). The CDR3 consists of 12 residues. The V end was cut by 8 bases, the J end by 4 bases, with 14 bases between. CDR1 and CDR2 from the germline V gene are DFQATT and SNEGSKA (reference sequence). CDR3 DNA: TGCAGTCTAGGCGGGGGGCCCACTGAAGCTTTCTTT. Its protein is CSLGGGPTEAFF.

This clonotype was observed at least ten times. This chain joins TRBV10-3 and TRBJ2-7; 9 positions match TRBD1. This CDR3 has 14 residues. Germline V gene data show CDR1 as ENHRY and CDR2 as SYGVKD. Unmatched junction bases numbered 9, after V lost 6 bases and J lost 6 bases. CDR3 in DNA: TGTGCCATCAGGGATCCGGGACAGGGTGTCGAGCAGTACGTC. Amino acids: CAIRDPGQGVEQYV.